A single sample is the source of the 6 T cell receptor beta chains below, sequenced in a study of blood T cells in healthy people across ages. It was with a sample-barcoded 5' primer and a J-beta primer mix that a second PCR of roughly 7 to 12 cycles was run. TCRdb passed the 5' RACE reads through MiXCR, listing each CDR3 protein once. Found here are roughly 800,000 distinct CDR3 sequences, around 36% of them singletons; the top ten hold over 10%. Input material: blood. The receptors were gathered from a man aged 18 to 29 in good health.

This rearrangement joins TRBV7-9 to TRBJ2-1; TRBD2 agrees at 9 bases. The CDR3 length is 15 residues. Looked up from germline, CDR1 is SEHNR and CDR2 is FQNEAQ (reference sequence). CDR3 protein: CVTSGSGSSYNEQFF. CDR3 nucleotide sequence: TGTGTAACGAGTGGTAGCGGGAGCTCCTACAATGAGCAGTTCTTC. The full variable domain, in which reference TRBV7-9 and TRBJ2-1 provide the parts outside the CDR3, is DTGVSQNPRHKITKRGQNVTFRCDPISEHNRLYWYRQTLGQGPEFLTYFQNEAQLEKSRLLSDRFSAERPKGSFSTLEIQRTEQGDSAMYLCVTSGSGSSYNEQFFGPGTRLTVL.

This clonotype has only a few counts. The chain joins TRBV12-3 or TRBV12-4 to TRBJ1-1; D is undetermined. CDR3 length: 15 amino acids. V was clipped by 3 bases and J by 2 bases, with 13 bases between them. CDR3 DNA sequence: TGTGCCAGCAGTTTGGGTCACAGCAGAAACACTGAAGCTTTCTTT. This translates into CASSLGHSRNTEAFF.

The chain is built from TRBV20-1 and TRBJ1-1, with 11 bases aligning to TRBD1. This CDR3 comprises 12 residues. V lost 5 bases to trimming and J lost 5 bases; unmatched junction nucleotides: 1. Germline CDR1 and CDR2: DFQATT and SNEGSKA (reference sequence). The CDR3 coding sequence is TGCAGTGCTGGGACAGGGGGTACTGAAGCTTTCTTT. Translated: CSAGTGGTEAFF.

For this clonotype: One end of the junction varies from germline; a read error may be responsible. The CDR3 DNA reads TGCAGTGTTAGAGAAATCGGAGAGTACAATGAGCAGTTCTTC. It codes for CSVREIGEYNEQFF. J is TRBJ2-1 and V is TRBV20-1; D unresolved. Germline CDR1 is DFQATT and CDR2 is SNEGSKA (reference sequence). The CDR3 sequence is 14 residues long.

The rearrangement uses TRBV27 and TRBJ1-5; the D gene is possibly TRBD1 (5 bases). Between the trimmed V and J ends, which lost 4 bases and 7 bases, there was a span of 17 bases. The CDR3 has 15 amino acids. The V gene's germline CDR1 is MNHEY and CDR2 SMNVEV (reference sequence). CDR3: CASSSDSGLNQPQHF. The CDR3 DNA follows: TGTGCCAGCAGTTCCGACAGCGGACTGAACCAGCCCCAGCATTTT.

This clonotype appeared a few times. The chain is built from TRBV30 and TRBJ2-5; 8 bases map to TRBD1. With V trimmed by 2 bases and J by 13 bases, 6 bases remained unmatched. The CDR3 extends over 11 amino acids. The germline gives CDR1 GTSNPN, CDR2 SVGIG (reference sequence). The CDR3 region has the DNA TGTGCCTGGAGTTCCGGACAGGGACCGTACTTC. It is translated as CAWSSGQGPYF.